Given below is one T cell receptor (beta chain) in context. Its antigen remains unknown. CDR3 length equals 19 residues. Looked up from germline, CDR1 is SGHDN and CDR2 is FVKESK. V gave up 2 bases and J gave up 4 bases; unmatched junction bases: 12. This sample stems from a study of T cell repertoires in ileal Crohn's disease. Across the whole study: Postoperative therapy was given to about half: roughly twelve thiopurines, 15 to 20 anti-TNF agents. Study-level points and caveats: Compared with non-smokers, active smokers at surgery showed more clonal expansions.

Only in-frame clones appear in the TCRdb table, and some are missing; sequencing was by immunoSEQ multiplex PCR. The table has over 14,000 clones, around 84% seen once. Patients were adults with ileal or ileocolonic Crohn's disease needing resection. The sequence came from an adult with Crohn's disease. The rearrangement uses TRBV14 and TRBJ2-1, with TRBD2 identical over 12 bases. The material sequenced was ileal tissue. This CDR3 reads CASSQYASGGAARYNEQFF. The DNA for the CDR3 is TGTGCCAGCAGCCAATATGCTAGCGGGGGGGCCGCTCGGTACAATGAGCAGTTCTTC.